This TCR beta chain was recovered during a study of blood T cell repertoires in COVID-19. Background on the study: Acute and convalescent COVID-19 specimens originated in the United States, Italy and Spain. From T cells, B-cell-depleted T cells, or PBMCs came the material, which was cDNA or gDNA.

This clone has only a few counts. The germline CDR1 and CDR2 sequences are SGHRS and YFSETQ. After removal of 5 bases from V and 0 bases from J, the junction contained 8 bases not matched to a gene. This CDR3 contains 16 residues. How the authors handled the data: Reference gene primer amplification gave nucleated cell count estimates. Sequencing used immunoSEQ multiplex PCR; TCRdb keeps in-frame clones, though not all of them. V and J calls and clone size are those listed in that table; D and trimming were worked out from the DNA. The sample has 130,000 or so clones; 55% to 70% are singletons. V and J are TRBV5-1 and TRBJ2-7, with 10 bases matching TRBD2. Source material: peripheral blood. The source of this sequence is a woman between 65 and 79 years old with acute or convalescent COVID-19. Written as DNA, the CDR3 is TGCGCCAGCAGAACAACACTAGCGGGAACCTCCTACGAGCAGTACTTC. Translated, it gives CASRTTLAGTSYEQYF.